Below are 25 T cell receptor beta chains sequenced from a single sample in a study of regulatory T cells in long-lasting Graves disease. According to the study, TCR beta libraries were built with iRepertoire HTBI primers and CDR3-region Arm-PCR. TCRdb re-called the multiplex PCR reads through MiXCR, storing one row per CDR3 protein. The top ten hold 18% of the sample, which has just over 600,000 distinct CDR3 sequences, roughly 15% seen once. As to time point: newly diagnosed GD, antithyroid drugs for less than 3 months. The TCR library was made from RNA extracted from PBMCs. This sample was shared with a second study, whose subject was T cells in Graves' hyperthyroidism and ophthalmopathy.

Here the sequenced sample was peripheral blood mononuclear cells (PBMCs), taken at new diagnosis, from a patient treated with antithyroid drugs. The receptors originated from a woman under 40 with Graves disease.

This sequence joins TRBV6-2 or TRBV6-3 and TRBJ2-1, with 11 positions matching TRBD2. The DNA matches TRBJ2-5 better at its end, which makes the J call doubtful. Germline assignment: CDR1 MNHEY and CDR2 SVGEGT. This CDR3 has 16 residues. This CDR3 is CASSGLAGGLAETQYF. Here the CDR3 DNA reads TGTGCCAGCAGTGGATTAGCGGGAGGGCTGGCAGAGACCCAGTACTTC.

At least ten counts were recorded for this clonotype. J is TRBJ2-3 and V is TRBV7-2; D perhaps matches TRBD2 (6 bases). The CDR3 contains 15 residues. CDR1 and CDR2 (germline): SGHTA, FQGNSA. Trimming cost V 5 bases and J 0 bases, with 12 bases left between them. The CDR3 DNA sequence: TGTGCCAGCAGCGCCGGGGGTGGGAGCACAGATACGCAGTATTTT. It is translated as CASSAGGGSTDTQYF.

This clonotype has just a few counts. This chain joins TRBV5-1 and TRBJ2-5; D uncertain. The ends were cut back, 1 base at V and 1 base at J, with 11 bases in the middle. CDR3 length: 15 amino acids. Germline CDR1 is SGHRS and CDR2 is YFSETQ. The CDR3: CASSLQGITQETQYF. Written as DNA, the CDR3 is TGCGCCAGCAGCTTGCAAGGGATTACCCAAGAGACCCAGTACTTC.

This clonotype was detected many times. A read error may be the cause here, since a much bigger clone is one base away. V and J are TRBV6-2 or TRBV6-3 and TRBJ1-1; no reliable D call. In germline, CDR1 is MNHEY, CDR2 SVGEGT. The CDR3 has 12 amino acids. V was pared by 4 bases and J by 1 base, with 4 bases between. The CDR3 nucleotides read TGTGCCAGCAGTTTACGGAACACTGAAGCTTTCTTT. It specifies CASSLRNTEAFF.

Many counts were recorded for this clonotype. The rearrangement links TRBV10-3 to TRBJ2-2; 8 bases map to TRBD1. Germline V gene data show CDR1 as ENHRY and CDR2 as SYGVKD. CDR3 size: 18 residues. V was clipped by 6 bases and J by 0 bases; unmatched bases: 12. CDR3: CAISGMTGVRANTGELFF. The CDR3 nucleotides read TGTGCCATCAGCGGAATGACAGGGGTCCGCGCGAACACCGGGGAGCTGTTTTTT.

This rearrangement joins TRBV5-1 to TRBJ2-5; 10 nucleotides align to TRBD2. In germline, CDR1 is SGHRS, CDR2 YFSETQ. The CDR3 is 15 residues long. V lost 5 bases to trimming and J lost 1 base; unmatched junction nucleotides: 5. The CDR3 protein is CASSRTSGLQETQYF. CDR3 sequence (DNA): TGCGCCAGCAGTCGGACTAGCGGCCTCCAAGAGACCCAGTACTTC.

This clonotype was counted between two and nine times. The chain's CDR3 is CASRDLAGEGETQYF. CDR3 in DNA: TGCGCCAGCAGAGATCTAGCGGGAGAAGGGGAGACCCAGTACTTC. The rearrangement links TRBV5-1 to TRBJ2-5; 10 bases fit TRBD2. V gave up 5 bases and J gave up 5 bases; unmatched junction bases: 9. This CDR3 has 15 amino acids. Germline V gene data show CDR1 as SGHRS and CDR2 as YFSETQ.

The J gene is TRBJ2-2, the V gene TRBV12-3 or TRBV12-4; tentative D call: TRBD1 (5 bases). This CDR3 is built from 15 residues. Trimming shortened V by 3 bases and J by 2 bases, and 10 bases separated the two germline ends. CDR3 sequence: CASSFKGLNTGELFF. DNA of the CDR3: TGTGCCAGCAGTTTCAAGGGGCTAAACACCGGGGAGCTGTTTTTT.

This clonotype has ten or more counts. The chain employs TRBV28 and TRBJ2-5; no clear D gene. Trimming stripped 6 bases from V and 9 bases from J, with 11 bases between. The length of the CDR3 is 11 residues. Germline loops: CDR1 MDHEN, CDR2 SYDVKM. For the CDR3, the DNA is TGTGCCAGCAGCTCGTCTTTGGCCCAGTACTTC. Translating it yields CASSSSLAQYF. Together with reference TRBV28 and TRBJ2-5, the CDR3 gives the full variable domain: DVKVTQSSRYLVKRTGEKVFLECVQDMDHENMFWYRQDPGLGLRLIYFSYDVKMKEKGDIPEGYSVSREKKERFSLILESASTNQTSMYLCASSSSLAQYFGPGTRLLVL.

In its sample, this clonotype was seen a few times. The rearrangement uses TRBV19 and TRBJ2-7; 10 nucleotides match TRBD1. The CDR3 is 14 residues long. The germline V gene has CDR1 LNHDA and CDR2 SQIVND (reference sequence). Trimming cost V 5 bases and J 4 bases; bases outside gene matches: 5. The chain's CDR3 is CASSAGTGVYEQYF. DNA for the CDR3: TGTGCCAGTAGTGCGGGGACAGGGGTTTACGAGCAGTACTTC.

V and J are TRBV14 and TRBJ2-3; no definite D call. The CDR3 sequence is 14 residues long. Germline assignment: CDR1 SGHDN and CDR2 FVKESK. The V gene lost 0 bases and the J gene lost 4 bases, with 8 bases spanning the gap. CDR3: CASSQEAYPDTQYF. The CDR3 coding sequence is TGTGCCAGCAGCCAAGAGGCTTACCCAGATACGCAGTATTTT.

CDR3 residues: CASSLYKRLAGVTDTQYF. The CDR3 DNA is TGTGCCAGCAGTTTATATAAACGTCTGGCGGGAGTCACAGATACGCAGTATTTT. The chain links TRBV28 to TRBJ2-3; TRBD2 aligns across 7 bases. V lost 1 base, J lost 2 bases, and 12 bases stayed unmatched. Germline assignment: CDR1 MDHEN and CDR2 SYDVKM. The CDR3 is 18 amino acids.

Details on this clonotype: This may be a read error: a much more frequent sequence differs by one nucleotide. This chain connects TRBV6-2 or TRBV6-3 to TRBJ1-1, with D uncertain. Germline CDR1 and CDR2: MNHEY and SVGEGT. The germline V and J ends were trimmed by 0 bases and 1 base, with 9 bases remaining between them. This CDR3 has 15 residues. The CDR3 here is CASSYSKRPNTEAFF. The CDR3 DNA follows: TGTGCCAGCAGTTACTCGAAACGGCCGAACACTGAAGCTTTCTTT.

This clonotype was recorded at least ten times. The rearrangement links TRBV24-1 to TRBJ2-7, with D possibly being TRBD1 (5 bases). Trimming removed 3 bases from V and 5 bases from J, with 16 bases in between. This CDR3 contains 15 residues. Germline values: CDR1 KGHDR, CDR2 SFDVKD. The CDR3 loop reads CATSDGRRGKHEQYF. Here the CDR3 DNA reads TGTGCCACCAGTGATGGCCGAAGGGGAAAGCACGAGCAGTACTTC.

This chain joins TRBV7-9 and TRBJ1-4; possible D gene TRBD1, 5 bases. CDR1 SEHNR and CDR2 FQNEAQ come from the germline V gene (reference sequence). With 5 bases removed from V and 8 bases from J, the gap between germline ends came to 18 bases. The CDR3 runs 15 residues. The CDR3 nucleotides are TGTGCCAGCAGCCCCGGACTGGGGGTAGAGGAAAAACTGTTTTTT. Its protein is CASSPGLGVEEKLFF.

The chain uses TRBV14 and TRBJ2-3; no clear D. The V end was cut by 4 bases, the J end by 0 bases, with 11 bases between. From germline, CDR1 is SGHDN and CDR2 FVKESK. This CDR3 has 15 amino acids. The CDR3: CASSRRTLSTDTQYF. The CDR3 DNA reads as TGTGCCAGCAGCCGGCGAACGTTAAGCACAGATACGCAGTATTTT.

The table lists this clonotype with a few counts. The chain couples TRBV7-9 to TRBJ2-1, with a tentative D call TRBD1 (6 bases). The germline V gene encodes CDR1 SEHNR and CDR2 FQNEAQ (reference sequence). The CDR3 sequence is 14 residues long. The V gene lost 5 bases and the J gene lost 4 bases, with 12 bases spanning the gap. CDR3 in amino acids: CASSTEDSYNEQFF. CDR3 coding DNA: TGTGCCAGCAGCACCGAGGACAGTTACAATGAGCAGTTCTTC.

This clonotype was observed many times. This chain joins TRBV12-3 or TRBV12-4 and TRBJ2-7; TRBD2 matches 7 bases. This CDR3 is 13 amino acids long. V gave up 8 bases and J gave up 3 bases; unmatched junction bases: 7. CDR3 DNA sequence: TGTGCCAGCCGTCCTAGCGGAATCTACGAGCAGTACTTC. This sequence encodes CASRPSGIYEQYF.

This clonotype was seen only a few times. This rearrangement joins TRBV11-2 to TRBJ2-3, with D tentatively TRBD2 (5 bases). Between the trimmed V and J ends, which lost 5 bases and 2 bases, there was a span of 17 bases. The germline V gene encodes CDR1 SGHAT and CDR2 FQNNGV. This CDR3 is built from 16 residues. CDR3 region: CASSQDWSGFTDTQYF. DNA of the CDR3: TGTGCCAGCAGCCAAGATTGGAGCGGATTCACAGATACGCAGTATTTT.

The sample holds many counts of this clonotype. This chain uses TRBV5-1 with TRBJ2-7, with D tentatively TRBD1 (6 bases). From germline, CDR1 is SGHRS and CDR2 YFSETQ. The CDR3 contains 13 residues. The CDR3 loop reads CVSSRGPSYEQYF. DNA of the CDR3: TGCGTCTCCAGCAGGGGCCCCTCCTACGAGCAGTACTTC.

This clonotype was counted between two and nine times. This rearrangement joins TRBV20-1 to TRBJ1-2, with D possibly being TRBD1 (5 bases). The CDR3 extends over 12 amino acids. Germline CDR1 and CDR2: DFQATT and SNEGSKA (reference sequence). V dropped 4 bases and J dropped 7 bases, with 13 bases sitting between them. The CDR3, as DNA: TGCAGTGCTATGGGCCGGGGGGGTGGCTACACCTTC. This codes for CSAMGRGGGYTF.

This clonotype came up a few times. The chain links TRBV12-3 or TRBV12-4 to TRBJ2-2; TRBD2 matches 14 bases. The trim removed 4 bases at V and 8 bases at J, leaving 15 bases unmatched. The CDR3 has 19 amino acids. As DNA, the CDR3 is TGTGCCAGCAGTTCTTCCCTGGGTGGGGGACTAGCGGGAGTGGGGGAGCTGTTTTTT. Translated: CASSSSLGGGLAGVGELFF.

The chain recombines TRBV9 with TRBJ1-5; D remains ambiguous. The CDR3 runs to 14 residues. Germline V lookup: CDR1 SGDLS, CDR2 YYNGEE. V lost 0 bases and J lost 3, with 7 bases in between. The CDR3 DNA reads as TGTGCCAGCAGCGTAGAGGCACACAATCAGCCCCAGCATTTT. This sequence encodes CASSVEAHNQPQHF.

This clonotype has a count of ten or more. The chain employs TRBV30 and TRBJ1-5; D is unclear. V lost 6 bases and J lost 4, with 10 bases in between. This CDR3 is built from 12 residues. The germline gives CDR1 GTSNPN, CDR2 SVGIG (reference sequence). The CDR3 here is CACRTGNQPQHF. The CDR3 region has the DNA TGTGCCTGTCGGACGGGGAATCAGCCCCAGCATTTT.

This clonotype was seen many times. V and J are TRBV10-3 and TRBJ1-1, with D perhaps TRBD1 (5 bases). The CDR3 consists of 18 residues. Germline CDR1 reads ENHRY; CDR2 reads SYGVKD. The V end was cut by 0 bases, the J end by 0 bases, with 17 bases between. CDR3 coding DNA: TGTGCCATCAGTGAGTCGAAGACAGCCCTGAGCATGAACACTGAAGCTTTCTTT. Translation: CAISESKTALSMNTEAFF.